These 10 T cell receptor beta chains originate from one sample sequenced in a study of identical twins. TCRdb re-analysed the 5' RACE reads in MiXCR, keeping a single row per CDR3 protein. The sample carries hundreds of thousands of distinct CDR3 sequences, approximately 22% recorded once. The same specimen was also included in a second study, on T cells expressing NK-cell markers.

The specimen sequenced was PBMCs. Every receptor here comes from a woman younger than 30 in good health.

There are many counts of this clonotype. This chain connects TRBV6-1 to TRBJ1-6; D remains ambiguous. Germline V lookup: CDR1 MNHNS, CDR2 SASEGT. The length of the CDR3 is 13 residues. The ends were cut back, 10 bases at V and 7 bases at J, with 14 bases in the middle. The CDR3 sequence: CATGRYGNSPLHF. The CDR3 nucleotides are TGTGCCACCGGGAGGTACGGAAATTCACCCCTCCACTTT.

This clonotype has only a few counts. This chain connects TRBV24-1 to TRBJ2-3, with 7 bases that match TRBD1. Germline CDR1 KGHDR, CDR2 SFDVKD. Trimming cost V 5 bases and J 5 bases; bases outside gene matches: 6. This CDR3 region has 14 residues. The CDR3 protein is CATSADRAGDTQYF. DNA for the CDR3: TGTGCCACCAGTGCCGACAGGGCGGGAGATACGCAGTATTTT.

V is TRBV7-9 and J is TRBJ2-3, with D possibly being TRBD2 (5 bases). V lost 5 bases and J lost 2, with 11 bases in between. The CDR3 contains 14 residues. Germline CDR1 is SEHNR and CDR2 is FQNEAQ (reference sequence). This CDR3 is CASSLGMHTDTQYF. The CDR3 DNA reads as TGTGCCAGCAGCCTCGGGATGCACACAGATACGCAGTATTTT.

In its sample, this clonotype was seen a few times. V is TRBV9 and J is TRBJ1-1, with unresolved D. Trimming cost V 0 bases and J 6 bases, with 9 bases left between them. Germline V gene data show CDR1 as SGDLS and CDR2 as YYNGEE. The CDR3 sequence is 13 residues long. This chain's CDR3 is CASSVVGSPEAFF. As DNA, the CDR3 is TGTGCCAGCAGCGTAGTTGGGTCACCTGAAGCTTTCTTT.

The chain employs TRBV5-6 and TRBJ2-2; D is possibly TRBD1 (5 bases). V lost 1 base and J 0 bases, leaving 10 bases between the germline ends. CDR3 length: 16 residues. Looked up from germline, CDR1 is SGHDT and CDR2 is YYEEEE. For the CDR3, the DNA is TGTGCCAGCAGCTTGAGGCCGACAGCGAACACCGGGGAGCTGTTTTTT. It is translated as CASSLRPTANTGELFF.

This clonotype was detected only a few times. The chain recombines TRBV20-1 with TRBJ2-3, with a weak D call TRBD2 (5 bases). The CDR3 is 15 amino acids. CDR1 is DFQATT, CDR2 SNEGSKA, per germline (reference sequence). Trimming shortened V by 7 bases and J by 1 base, and 18 bases separated the two germline ends. CDR3 amino acids: CSVDPPAGGTDTQYF. The CDR3, as DNA: TGCAGTGTCGACCCTCCAGCCGGGGGCACAGATACGCAGTATTTT.

This clonotype was counted many times. The chain carries TRBV6-5 and TRBJ2-7, with D possibly TRBD2 on 6 matching bases. The CDR3 extends over 14 amino acids. The V gene lost 0 bases and the J gene lost 4 bases, with 10 bases spanning the gap. In germline, CDR1 is MNHEY, CDR2 SVGAGI. The CDR3 DNA reads as TGTGCCAGCAGTTACTCACGGGGGTGGTACGAGCAGTACTTC. It yields the protein CASSYSRGWYEQYF.

The chain carries TRBV6-5 and TRBJ2-6; D is unresolved. V shed 2 bases and J shed 4 bases, with 9 bases lying between them. CDR1 is MNHEY, CDR2 SVGAGI, per germline. The CDR3 is made up of 15 amino acids. CDR3 sequence reads: CASSYHNGGANVLTF. CDR3 DNA sequence: TGTGCCAGCAGTTACCATAATGGAGGGGCCAACGTCCTGACTTTC.

The sample holds many counts of this clonotype. The genes are TRBV29-1 and TRBJ2-1; perhaps D is TRBD1 or TRBD2 (5 bases each). The CDR3 covers 12 residues. The V gene lost 6 bases and the J gene lost 4 bases, with 10 bases spanning the gap. Per the germline V gene, CDR1 is SQVTM and CDR2 is ANQGSEA. CDR3 DNA sequence: TGCAGCGTGAACGGGGCTTACAATGAGCAGTTCTTC. Translating gives CSVNGAYNEQFF.

This clonotype was seen at least ten times. The V and J genes are TRBV29-1 and TRBJ2-7; D may be TRBD1 (6 bases). Germline CDR1 and CDR2: SQVTM and ANQGSEA. The CDR3 extends over 14 amino acids. The V gene lost 6 bases and the J gene lost 5 bases, with 20 bases spanning the gap. The CDR3 here is CSVAATGRRDEQYF. The CDR3 bases are TGCAGCGTGGCCGCGACAGGAAGAAGGGACGAGCAGTACTTC.